Presented here are 17 T cell receptor beta chains from one specimen sequenced in a study of T cells in Graves' hyperthyroidism and ophthalmopathy. TCR beta CDR3 regions were amplified from RNA. TCR CDR3 regions were first amplified by RT-PCR with HTBI primers. Each CDR3 protein gets one entry after TCRdb re-called the multiplex PCR reads with MiXCR. The profile shows 600,000 to 650,000 distinct CDR3 sequences, about a fifth of them singletons. Sequencing was performed on blood. Receptors originate from a young man with Graves' ophthalmopathy.

Only a few counts were recorded for this clonotype. The chain couples TRBV12-3 or TRBV12-4 to TRBJ1-3; possible D gene TRBD1, 5 bases. This CDR3 has 13 residues. V gave up 10 bases and J gave up 9 bases, with 19 bases separating them. The CDR3 sequence: CATALLGLSTIYF. The CDR3 DNA reads TGTGCCACCGCCTTACTGGGACTCAGCACCATATATTTT.

This clonotype was found a few times. This chain links TRBV12-3 or TRBV12-4 with TRBJ1-5; D unclear. This CDR3 has 15 amino acids. The V and J ends lost 6 bases and 3 bases respectively, with 15 bases between them. The CDR3 DNA is TGTGCCAGCAGCAGAGGATCCCAAGCCAATCAGCCCCAGCATTTT. Encoded protein: CASSRGSQANQPQHF.

The CDR3 protein is CASTSSDTGELFF. The CDR3 DNA reads TGTGCCAGCACCTCTTCCGACACCGGGGAGCTGTTTTTT. The chain uses TRBV27 and TRBJ2-2; D ambiguous. The CDR3 runs 13 residues. Germline values: CDR1 MNHEY, CDR2 SMNVEV (reference sequence). Trimming stripped 7 bases from V and 3 bases from J, with 9 bases between.

This clonotype was counted between two and nine times. The CDR3 DNA follows: TGTGCCAGCAGCCCAACACCAGCGGGTGGAACAGATACGCAGTATTTT. As protein: CASSPTPAGGTDTQYF. The genes are TRBV6-1 and TRBJ2-3; tentatively, D is TRBD2 (6 bases). V lost 6 bases to trimming and J lost 3 bases, with 19 bases between them. Germline CDR1 reads MNHNS; CDR2 reads SASEGT. The CDR3 spans 16 residues.

The rearrangement uses TRBV27 and TRBJ2-4; TRBD2 aligns across 10 bases. Germline V gene sequence: CDR1 MNHEY, CDR2 SMNVEV (reference sequence). Unmatched junction bases numbered 9, after V lost 2 bases and J lost 8 bases. This CDR3 comprises 16 residues. The CDR3 DNA is TGTGCCAGCAGTTTAGGGAGCGGGAGGGCCGGGGACATTCAGTACTTC. Residues: CASSLGSGRAGDIQYF.

This chain links TRBV28 with TRBJ1-5; TRBD1 aligns across 8 bases. Trimming took 3 bases from V and 0 from J; bases not matched to a gene: 4. Germline loops: CDR1 MDHEN, CDR2 SYDVKM. The CDR3 contains 16 residues. Written as DNA, the CDR3 is TGTGCCAGCAGTTTCGGACAGGGAGGTAGCAATCAGCCCCAGCATTTT. This sequence encodes CASSFGQGGSNQPQHF.

V gene TRBV4-2 combines with J gene TRBJ2-7, with 11 positions matching TRBD2. The V and J ends lost 0 bases and 2 bases, in that order; junction bases with no gene match: 3. The CDR3 sequence is 16 residues long. Germline V gene data show CDR1 as LGHNA and CDR2 as YNFKEQ. The CDR3 nucleotides are TGTGCCAGCAGCCAAGAGGGGACTAGCGGAGCCTACGAGCAGTACTTC. It is translated as CASSQEGTSGAYEQYF.

The chain is built from TRBV7-9 and TRBJ2-3; 10 bases align to TRBD2. Germline trimming cut 3 bases from V and 1 base from J; bases unmatched to any gene: 13. Germline loops: CDR1 SEHNR, CDR2 FQNEAQ (reference sequence). The length of the CDR3 is 19 residues. The CDR3 nucleotides are TGTGCCAGCAGCTTCCAACTAGCGGGATCGAGGAGGGGCACAGATACGCAGTATTTT. Its translation is CASSFQLAGSRRGTDTQYF.

This clonotype was observed a few times. This chain uses TRBV5-1 with TRBJ2-1; possibly TRBD2 for D (5 bases). This CDR3 has 14 amino acids. Germline assignment: CDR1 SGHRS and CDR2 YFSETQ. V lost 3 bases and J 2 bases, leaving 9 bases between the germline ends. For the CDR3, the DNA is TGCGCCAGCAGCTCCCGGGGAGCCTACAATGAGCAGTTCTTC. Translation gives CASSSRGAYNEQFF.

This clonotype was detected only a few times. The chain couples TRBV7-6 to TRBJ2-5, with TRBD1 matching 9 bases. This CDR3 has 14 amino acids. V was pared by 5 bases and J by 4 bases, with 5 bases of the junction left unmatched. The V gene's germline CDR1 is SGHVS and CDR2 FNYEAQ. The CDR3 is CASSTLTGGETQYF. CDR3 sequence (DNA): TGTGCCAGCAGCACCCTGACAGGGGGAGAGACCCAGTACTTC.

This clonotype has only a few counts. This chain uses TRBV18 with TRBJ2-5; possibly TRBD1 or TRBD2 for D (5 bases each). This CDR3 has 14 amino acids. V was shortened by 2 bases and J by 3 bases, with 10 bases between the two germline ends. CDR1 is KGHSH and CDR2 is LQKENI in the germline V gene. The CDR3, as DNA: TGTGCCAGCTCACCAAATGGGGGAAAAGAGACCCAGTACTTC. Its protein is CASSPNGGKETQYF.

Points on this clonotype: It may be a read error: a sequence one base away is much more abundant. V usage is TRBV7-2 and J usage is TRBJ1-5; TRBD1 aligns across 8 bases. CDR3 length: 15 residues. The germline gives CDR1 SGHTA, CDR2 FQGNSA. Germline trimming cut 1 base from V and 5 bases from J; bases unmatched to any gene: 4. CDR3 in amino acids: CASSLGTGCDQPQHF. The CDR3 region has the DNA TGTGCCAGCAGCTTAGGGACAGGGTGCGATCAGCCCCAGCATTTT.

The chain uses TRBV4-1 and TRBJ2-5, with 8 nucleotides matching TRBD2. V was pared by 2 bases and J by 5 bases, with 10 bases of the junction left unmatched. This CDR3 contains 16 residues. Germline CDR1 MGHRA, CDR2 YSYEKL. The CDR3 DNA reads TGCGCCAGCAGCCAACCGCCGGGAGGGCCGCGGGAGACCCAGTACTTC. Its translation: CASSQPPGGPRETQYF.

This chain connects TRBV19 to TRBJ2-3, with unresolved D. Germline V gene data show CDR1 as LNHDA and CDR2 as SQIVND (reference sequence). The CDR3 is made up of 15 amino acids. V lost 1 base, J lost 3 bases, and 11 bases lay in between. The CDR3: CASSIGAVGTDTQYF. DNA for the CDR3: TGTGCCAGTAGTATAGGGGCCGTTGGGACAGATACGCAGTATTTT.

This chain joins TRBV20-1 and TRBJ2-7; TRBD2 is a possible D gene (5 bases). Germline values: CDR1 DFQATT, CDR2 SNEGSKA (reference sequence). This CDR3 has 13 residues. V was cut by 0 bases and J by 3 bases, with 9 bases left in between. CDR3 loop: CSARDLDFYEQYF. CDR3 sequence (DNA): TGCAGTGCTAGAGATCTGGACTTCTACGAGCAGTACTTC.

This clonotype was detected ten times or more. V is TRBV11-2 and J is TRBJ2-1; D perhaps matches TRBD1 (6 bases). This CDR3 has 15 amino acids. Germline assignment: CDR1 SGHAT and CDR2 FQNNGV. V was pared by 5 bases and J by 1 base, with 12 bases between. This CDR3 reads CASSTIQGSYNEQFF. The CDR3 DNA reads TGTGCCAGCAGCACCATACAGGGTTCCTACAATGAGCAGTTCTTC.

Of note for this clonotype: Being one base from a much bigger clone, this may be a read error. The chain joins TRBV6-1 to TRBJ2-1; possibly TRBD2 for D (7 bases). CDR1 and CDR2 (germline): MNHNS, SASEGT. CDR3 size: 15 residues. This CDR3 reads CASRPEGGAYKEQFF. The CDR3 region has the DNA TGTGCCAGCAGACCCGAGGGGGGGGCTTACAAAGAGCAGTTCTTC.